What follows are 21 T cell receptor beta chains derived from one specimen sequenced in a study of long-term antiretroviral therapy in people with HIV. Researchers ran immunoSEQ v3.0 at survey level. Profiled with immunoSEQ multiplex PCR; TCRdb holds only in-frame clones, not every one. The table records 25,000 to 30,000 clones, under 85% of them present only once. This specimen was unsorted PBMCs, taken 2.1 years after starting antiretroviral therapy. The receptors were sampled from a man aged 25 to 40 with HIV.

The chain carries TRBV10-3 and TRBJ2-1; 8 nucleotides match TRBD2. Germline CDR1 is ENHRY and CDR2 is SYGVKD. The ends lost 0 bases at V and 7 bases at J; junction bases unmatched: 8. The CDR3 contains 16 residues. CDR3 protein: CAISESLSGSDNEQFF. The DNA for the CDR3 is TGTGCCATCAGTGAGTCGCTGAGCGGGAGTGATAATGAGCAGTTCTTC.

This clone was seen only once. The chain couples TRBV5-4 to TRBJ2-3; 11 bases match TRBD2. Germline values: CDR1 SGHNT, CDR2 YYREEE (reference sequence). CDR3 length equals 17 residues. V gave up 1 base and J gave up 1 base; unmatched junction bases: 5. CDR3: CASSLRLAGTGTDTQYF. The CDR3 DNA reads as TGTGCCAGCAGCTTGAGACTAGCGGGGACCGGCACAGATACGCAGTATTTT.

The chain recombines TRBV6-4 with TRBJ1-2; 7 bases agree with TRBD1. The germline CDR1 and CDR2 sequences are MRHNA and SNTAGT. CDR3 length: 14 amino acids. The V and J ends lost 5 bases and 4 bases, in that order; junction bases with no gene match: 7. The CDR3 loop is CASSLSTGVYGYTF. The DNA for the CDR3 is TGTGCCAGCAGTCTTTCTACAGGGGTCTATGGCTACACCTTC.

The table lists this clone with a few counts. The V gene is TRBV6-5, the J gene TRBJ1-1; weak D call: TRBD1 (6 bases). The CDR3 covers 14 residues. The V end was cut by 10 bases, the J end by 1 base, with 16 bases between. Germline loops: CDR1 MNHEY, CDR2 SVGAGI. The CDR3 sequence is CATLPGQTNTEAFF. DNA of the CDR3: TGTGCCACCCTCCCGGGACAAACGAACACTGAAGCTTTCTTT.

The chain has TRBV27 and TRBJ1-1; D is ambiguous. This CDR3 is 15 amino acids long. Trimming took off 6 bases at V and 0 bases at J, with 14 bases between the two ends. The germline V gene encodes CDR1 MNHEY and CDR2 SMNVEV (reference sequence). The CDR3, as DNA: TGTGCCAGCAGGACGACCGGGTCCATGAACACTGAAGCTTTCTTT. This sequence encodes CASRTTGSMNTEAFF.

The J gene is TRBJ1-1, the V gene TRBV28; possibly TRBD1 for D (6 bases). The germline V and J ends were trimmed by 4 bases and 9 bases, with 24 bases remaining between them. The CDR3 has 16 residues. Germline CDR1 is MDHEN and CDR2 is SYDVKM. The CDR3: CASSSNRKGGDGQAFF. The CDR3 DNA sequence: TGTGCCAGCAGTTCAAACCGGAAGGGGGGGGATGGTCAAGCTTTCTTT.

This clone was picked up a small number of times. The chain links TRBV27 to TRBJ1-5; no reliable D call. The CDR3 runs 14 residues. V was clipped by 2 bases and J by 4 bases, with 9 bases between them. CDR1 is MNHEY and CDR2 is SMNVEV in the germline V gene (reference sequence). The CDR3 DNA is TGTGCCAGCAGTTTACCCGACGTGAATCAGCCCCAGCATTTT. It specifies CASSLPDVNQPQHF.

The gene calls are TRBV12-5 and TRBJ2-1; TRBD2 agrees at 11 bases. This CDR3 has 14 amino acids. The trim removed 5 bases at V and 7 bases at J, leaving 4 bases unmatched. CDR1 and CDR2 (germline): LGHNT, FRNRAP. The chain's CDR3 is CASGTGTSGNEQFF. CDR3 coding DNA: TGTGCTAGTGGTACCGGGACTAGCGGTAATGAGCAGTTCTTC. The variable domain in full, completed from reference TRBV12-5 and TRBJ2-1, reads DARVTQTPRHKVTEMGQEVTMRCQPILGHNTVFWYRQTMMQGLELLAYFRNRAPLDDSGMPKDRFSAEMPDATLATLKIQPSEPRDSAVYFCASGTGTSGNEQFFGPGTRLTVL.

J is TRBJ2-2 and V is TRBV28, with 7 bases that match TRBD1. CDR1 and CDR2 (germline): MDHEN, SYDVKM. The CDR3 covers 13 residues. With V trimmed by 4 bases and J by 5 bases, 1 base remained unmatched. The CDR3 here is CASSSRGTGELFF. The CDR3 DNA follows: TGTGCCAGCAGTTCCAGGGGGACCGGGGAGCTGTTTTTT.

V usage is TRBV19 and J usage is TRBJ1-5; D gene unclear. The length of the CDR3 is 15 residues. Germline-derived CDR1 and CDR2 are LNHDA and SQIVND (reference sequence). The V gene lost 5 bases and the J gene lost 0 bases, with 11 bases spanning the gap. CDR3 residues: CASSPSRDSNQPQHF. The CDR3, as DNA: TGTGCCAGTAGTCCCAGTAGGGATAGCAATCAGCCCCAGCATTTT.

The chain links TRBV27 to TRBJ1-1; D is unclear. V dropped 0 bases and J dropped 6 bases, with 14 bases sitting between them. Germline assignment: CDR1 MNHEY and CDR2 SMNVEV (reference sequence). The CDR3 has 15 residues. This CDR3 reads CASSLSRAGPSEAFF. DNA for the CDR3: TGTGCCAGCAGTTTATCGCGCGCGGGCCCTTCTGAAGCTTTCTTT.

V and J are TRBV6-1 and TRBJ2-5; 10 nucleotides line up with TRBD1. The CDR3 has 16 amino acids. Germline V CDR1 and CDR2: MNHNS, SASEGT. The ends lost 4 bases at V and 2 bases at J; junction bases unmatched: 7. CDR3 sequence: CASSGRQGALQETQYF. DNA of the CDR3: TGTGCCAGCAGTGGGAGACAGGGGGCCTTACAAGAGACCCAGTACTTC.

The chain uses TRBV30 and TRBJ1-6, with no clear D. The CDR3 has 13 residues. Germline CDR1 reads GTSNPN; CDR2 reads SVGIG (reference sequence). V lost 4 bases, J lost 8 bases, and 12 bases lay in between. Written as DNA, the CDR3 is TGTGCCTGGAAAGGGCAACTCGATTCACCCCTCCACTTT. The encoded protein is CAWKGQLDSPLHF.

V gene TRBV6-5 combines with J gene TRBJ1-5; D unresolved. CDR1 is MNHEY and CDR2 is SVGAGI in the germline V gene. V lost 9 bases to trimming and J lost 0 bases, with 15 bases between them. The CDR3 extends over 15 amino acids. CDR3 nucleotides: TGTGCCAGTAGATTAGTTGCATTTAGCAATCAGCCCCAGCATTTT. This encodes CASRLVAFSNQPQHF.

The CDR3 region is CASSFLGGFYEQYF. CDR3 DNA: TGTGCCAGCAGTTTTCTGGGGGGATTCTACGAGCAGTACTTC. V is TRBV27 and J is TRBJ2-7; TRBD2 is a possible D gene (6 bases). CDR1 MNHEY and CDR2 SMNVEV come from the germline V gene (reference sequence). Trimming stripped 3 bases from V and 3 bases from J, with 12 bases between. The CDR3 has 14 amino acids.

The V gene is TRBV10-3, the J gene TRBJ2-1; 10 nucleotides line up with TRBD2. Germline-derived CDR1 and CDR2 are ENHRY and SYGVKD. V gave up 5 bases and J gave up 5 bases; unmatched junction bases: 9. CDR3 size: 16 residues. The CDR3 loop reads CAISNPLAGLDNEQFF. CDR3 in DNA: TGTGCCATCAGTAACCCACTAGCGGGGTTAGACAATGAGCAGTTCTTC.

V gene TRBV5-4 combines with J gene TRBJ1-1; D is undetermined. Between the trimmed V and J ends, which lost 0 bases and 0 bases, there was a span of 12 bases. Germline CDR1 reads SGHNT; CDR2 reads YYREEE (reference sequence). This CDR3 is built from 16 residues. The CDR3 DNA follows: TGTGCCAGCAGCTTGGACTTAGGCGGTATGAACACTGAAGCTTTCTTT. It translates to CASSLDLGGMNTEAFF.

This clone was recorded a few times. The chain recombines TRBV19 with TRBJ1-1; the D is unclear. Germline CDR1 LNHDA, CDR2 SQIVND (reference sequence). This CDR3 comprises 13 residues. Trimming stripped 7 bases from V and 0 bases from J, with 9 bases between. CDR3 nucleotide sequence: TGTGCCAGTACCCGGACGGTGAACACTGAAGCTTTCTTT. Protein product: CASTRTVNTEAFF.

The CDR3: CASRPDPGQSYNEQFF. As DNA, the CDR3 is TGTGCCAGCAGGCCTGACCCGGGACAGTCCTACAATGAGCAGTTCTTC. This chain connects TRBV9 to TRBJ2-1, with TRBD1 matching over 7 bases. Germline V gives CDR1 SGDLS, CDR2 YYNGEE. The CDR3 has 16 residues. Germline trimming cut 5 bases from V and 1 base from J; bases unmatched to any gene: 9.

The chain combines TRBV6-5 with TRBJ1-4; TRBD1 matches at 9 bases. The CDR3 extends over 15 amino acids. V shed 2 bases and J 8 bases; nucleotides not matched to a gene: 6. CDR1 and CDR2 from the germline V gene are MNHEY and SVGAGI. The DNA of the CDR3 is TGTGCCAGCAGTTACGGAGGACAGGGGAACGAAAAACTGTTTTTT. Protein sequence: CASSYGGQGNEKLFF.

This rearrangement joins TRBV9 to TRBJ2-5; the D gene could be TRBD1 or TRBD2 (5 bases each). V gave up 4 bases and J gave up 4 bases, with 17 bases separating them. Germline V gene data show CDR1 as SGDLS and CDR2 as YYNGEE. This CDR3 is built from 15 residues. CDR3 sequence reads: CASSPLPVGGETQYF. In nucleotides, the CDR3 is TGTGCCAGCAGCCCACTCCCGGTTGGGGGAGAGACCCAGTACTTC.